These 3 T cell receptor beta chains were sequenced from one sample in a study of blood T cell repertoires in COVID-19. Here immunoSEQ multiplex PCR was the method, and the copy in TCRdb shows in-frame clones only, minus some. The sample has over 120,000 clones, around 87% seen once; the top ten hold 11%. Source material: PBMCs or T cells enriched from blood (not recorded which). The receptor source for this set is a man aged 60 to 69 who had recovered from COVID-19.

The table lists this clone with a count of one. The gene calls are TRBV10-1 and TRBJ2-1; 7 positions match TRBD2. CDR1 WNHNN and CDR2 SYGVQD come from the germline V gene (reference sequence). After removal of 0 bases from V and 10 bases from J, the junction contained 9 bases not matched to a gene. The CDR3 consists of 15 residues. CDR3 in amino acids: CASSESVAGVSEQFF. Written as DNA, the CDR3 is TGCGCCAGCAGTGAGTCGGTGGCGGGAGTATCCGAGCAGTTCTTC.

This chain connects TRBV19 to TRBJ1-1, with D perhaps TRBD1 (6 bases). The CDR3 spans 16 residues. Between the trimmed V and J ends, which lost 7 bases and 4 bases, there was a span of 22 bases. CDR1 and CDR2 from the germline V gene are LNHDA and SQIVND (reference sequence). The CDR3 sequence: CASIRTVGGWGTEAFF. DNA for the CDR3: TGTGCCAGTATAAGGACGGTTGGGGGCTGGGGCACTGAAGCTTTCTTT.

This chain joins TRBV5-5 and TRBJ1-2, with D maybe TRBD1 (5 bases). V was pared by 2 bases and J by 12 bases, with 23 bases between. Germline assignment: CDR1 SGHKS and CDR2 YYEKEE (reference sequence). There are 15 residues in the CDR3. The CDR3 reads CASSFSAGGDVPHTF. CDR3 in DNA: TGTGCCAGCAGCTTCTCCGCAGGCGGGGACGTTCCCCACACCTTC.